A selection of T cell receptor beta chains follows, all from one sample in a study of blood T cell repertoires in COVID-19. The repertoire was sequenced with immunoSEQ multiplex PCR; TCRdb's copy has only in-frame clones and lacks some. Counted here are about 130,000 clones, around 76% occurring once; the ten biggest clones make up approximately 10%. Sample: peripheral blood. The receptors come from a human donor in a cohort sampled during active COVID-19. Both conserved end residues are part of each CDR3. The order of the fields is clone size, D gene, J gene, V gene, CDR3 DNA, CDR3 protein. A D gene is named only where the DNA matches it firmly. Only part of the rows carry a size: once, few, many, or a class if the clone is expanded.

- | - | TRBJ2-2 | TRBV13 | TGTGCCAGCAGCTTAGGCGGGTACGGCACCGGGGAGCTGTTTTTT | CASSLGGYGTGELFF
once | TRBD2 | TRBJ2-3 | TRBV6-6 | TGTGCCAGCAGTTCACTAGCGGGGGGTACAGATACGCAGTATTTT | CASSSLAGGTDTQYF
- | - | TRBJ1-1 | TRBV7-8 | TGTGCCAGCAGCCTACAGGTCTCGAACACTGAAGCTTTCTTT | CASSLQVSNTEAFF
- | TRBD1 | TRBJ2-7 | TRBV19 | TGTGCCAGTAGTAGACAGGGTTCCTACGAGCAGTACTTC | CASSRQGSYEQYF
- | - | TRBJ1-2 | TRBV7-3 | TGTGCCGCTCCAAGCGGACAGCTTTATGGCTACACCTTC | CAAPSGQLYGYTF
few | - | TRBJ1-5 | TRBV30 | TGTGCCTGGAGTGCGGGCCAGGGGAGCAATCAGCCCCAGCATTTT | CAWSAGQGSNQPQHF
- | - | TRBJ1-4 | TRBV7-6 | TGTGCCAGCAGCACAGGGAATAGGCGCCCCGCGACTAATGAAAAACTGTTTTTT | CASSTGNRRPATNEKLFF
- | - | TRBJ1-1 | TRBV11-3 | TGTGCCAGCAGCCCCCGGACAGCCCAGAACACTGAAGCTTTCTTT | CASSPRTAQNTEAFF
few | - | TRBJ2-2 | TRBV6-6 | TGTGCCAGCAGCCCAACAGGGCCCGGGGAGCTGTTTTTT | CASSPTGPGELFF
- | - | TRBJ2-1 | TRBV7-3 | TGTGCCAGCAGCTTAACGGTCGGCAATGAGCAGTTCTTC | CASSLTVGNEQFF